This is a list of T cell receptor beta chains from one sample in a study of regulatory T cells in long-lasting Graves disease. TCRdb re-analysed the multiplex PCR reads in MiXCR, keeping a single row per CDR3 protein. The data hold fewer than 600,000 distinct CDR3 sequences, with under 25% observed a single time. Source: peripheral blood mononuclear cells (PBMCs), taken when the disease was refractory, from a patient treated with antithyroid drugs. These receptors all stem from a female donor with Graves disease. Both conserved end residues are part of each CDR3. D genes are given only for firm matches. Clone size, where shown, is once, few, many, or a class for clones that have expanded.

abundance | v_gene | d_gene | CDR3aa
many | TRBV3-1 | TRBD1 | CASRGQGGSPLHF
- | TRBV9 | - | CASSASGLNYGYTF
- | TRBV10-3 | - | CASGALRNTEAFF
many | TRBV3-1 | - | CASSSGVYGYTF
many | TRBV28 | - | CASRGRLQETQYF
few | TRBV28 | TRBD2 | CASKIAGGKDTQYF
- | TRBV19 | - | CASSIGGTGIGSGNTIYF
- | TRBV6-1 | - | CAAQDKETYEQYF
many | TRBV6-2/TRBV6-3 | - | CASSSQGDNQPQHF
few | TRBV6-1 | - | CASIQGLLLNTEAFF
- | TRBV20-1 | - | CSAQPDGEQYF
- | TRBV27 | TRBD2 | CASSTLAGEETQYF
few | TRBV29-1 | - | CSVKLYRAAKNIQYF
many | TRBV28 | - | CAREFKDGSYEQYF
many | TRBV7-3 | - | CASSLRGPPGEQYF
many | TRBV7-9 | - | CASSLEPLQQYF
few | TRBV7-2 | - | CASSSENSGNTIYF
many | TRBV29-1 | - | CSFPYGDGGLQETQYF
few | TRBV29-1 | - | CSVRGLDHEQYF
- | TRBV7-2 | - | CASSVQGGSNQPQHF
- | TRBV5-1 | TRBD2 | CASSLIAGFYEQYF
- | TRBV24-1 | TRBD1 | CATSDSRRGQSGYTF
many | TRBV30 | - | CACWGNYGYTF
many | TRBV7-9 | TRBD2 | CASSSSRGGSSYEQYF
- | TRBV7-9 | - | CASIAGGGTEAFF
few | TRBV20-1 | - | CSAATPQPGEQYF
- | TRBV28 | - | CATSIDDNTEAFF
- | TRBV7-3 | TRBD2 | CASSSSGGSTDTQYF
- | TRBV3-1 | TRBD1 | CASSLRQGFSYEQYF
few | TRBV7-3 | - | CASSVTGRTEAFF
many | TRBV7-9 | - | CASSPSIAGTPYGYTF
- | TRBV5-1 | - | CASSPGQFANTGELFF
- | TRBV20-1 | TRBD2 | CSARERTSGFFDSNTGELFF
few | TRBV29-1 | - | CSVEVIGRATEQYF
many | TRBV7-2 | - | CASSHPGRPEGYTF
- | TRBV19 | - | CASSISVANEKLFF
many | TRBV29-1 | TRBD1 | CSVSTTGGETEAFF
- | TRBV6-1 | TRBD1 | CASRTRDRDEQYF
many | TRBV10-3 | TRBD1 | CAISFGQVYEQYF
many | TRBV2 | - | CASSEGAGRKTGELFF
many | TRBV28 | - | CASSLAGSYQPQHF
- | TRBV7-9 | - | CASSLDADYTEAFF
once | TRBV5-1 | TRBD2 | CASSLVSGRAQSSYNEQFF
many | TRBV28 | - | CASSLGGFGSNQPQHF
many | TRBV2 | TRBD2 | CASRGLAGGSGELFF
- | TRBV28 | - | CASSFLRGRGNTIYF